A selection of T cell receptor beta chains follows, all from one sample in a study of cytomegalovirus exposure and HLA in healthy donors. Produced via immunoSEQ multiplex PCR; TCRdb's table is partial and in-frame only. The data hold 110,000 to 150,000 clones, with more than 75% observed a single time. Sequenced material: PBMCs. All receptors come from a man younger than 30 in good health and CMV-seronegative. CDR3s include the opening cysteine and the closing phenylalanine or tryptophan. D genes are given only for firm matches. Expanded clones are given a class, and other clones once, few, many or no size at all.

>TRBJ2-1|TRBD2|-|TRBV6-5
CASNEAGVGNEQFF
TGTGCCAGCAACGAGGCGGGAGTAGGTAATGAGCAGTTCTTC
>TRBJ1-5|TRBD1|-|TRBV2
CASRRQGANNQPQHF
TGTGCCAGCAGAAGACAGGGGGCAAACAATCAGCCCCAGCATTTT
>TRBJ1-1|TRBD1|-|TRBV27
CASSPRTGGLMNTEAFF
TGTGCCAGCAGTCCCCGGACAGGGGGCCTCATGAACACTGAAGCTTTCTTT
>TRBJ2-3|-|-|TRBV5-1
CASYTQRTGTDTQYF
TGCGCCAGCTACACACAGAGGACGGGAACAGATACGCAGTATTTT
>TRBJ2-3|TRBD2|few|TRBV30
CAWSVKIGGGALSTDTQYF
TGTGCCTGGAGTGTGAAGATTGGCGGGGGGGCTTTAAGCACAGATACGCAGTATTTT
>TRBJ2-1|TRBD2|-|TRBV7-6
CASSLAFRRARSGGGNEQFF
TGTGCCAGCAGCTTAGCTTTCCGACGTGCCCGCTCAGGCGGGGGCAATGAGCAGTTCTTC
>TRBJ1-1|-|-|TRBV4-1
CASSQGGGRRTEAFF
TGCGCCAGCAGCCAAGGGGGGGGTCGAAGGACTGAAGCTTTCTTT
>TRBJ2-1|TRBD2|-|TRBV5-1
CASSLQTSGSYNEQFF
TGCGCCAGCAGCTTGCAGACTAGCGGCTCCTACAATGAGCAGTTCTTC
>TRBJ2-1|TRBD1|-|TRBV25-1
CASTSGQSYNEQFF
TGTGCCAGCACGTCGGGACAGAGCTACAATGAGCAGTTCTTC
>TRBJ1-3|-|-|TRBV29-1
CSVGSKEGVGNTIYF
TGCAGCGTTGGAAGTAAGGAGGGCGTGGGAAACACCATATATTTT
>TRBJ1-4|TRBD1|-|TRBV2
CASTGMDRGSGEKLFF
TGTGCCAGCACGGGTATGGACAGGGGGTCCGGTGAAAAACTGTTTTTT
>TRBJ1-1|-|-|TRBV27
CASSLWAANTEAFF
TGTGCCAGCAGTTTGTGGGCCGCGAACACTGAAGCTTTCTTT
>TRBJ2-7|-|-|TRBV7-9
CASSSDTEPFYEQYF
TGTGCCAGCAGCTCGGACACAGAGCCGTTCTACGAGCAGTACTTC
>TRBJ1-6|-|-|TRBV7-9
CASSLVDSPLHF
TGTGCCAGCAGCTTAGTAGATTCACCCCTCCACTTT
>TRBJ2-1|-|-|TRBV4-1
CASSQSAAVRNEQFF
TGCGCCAGCAGCCAAAGCGCGGCGGTCCGCAATGAGCAGTTCTTC
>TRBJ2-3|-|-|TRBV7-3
CASSEGGGTDTQYF
TGTGCCAGCTCGGAGGGGGGGGGAACAGATACGCAGTATTTT
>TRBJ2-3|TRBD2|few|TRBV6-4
CASSDGGGGTDTQYF
TGTGCCAGCAGTGATGGTGGCGGGGGGACAGATACGCAGTATTTT
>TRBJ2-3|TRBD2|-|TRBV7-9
CASSLAPLLAGSTDTQYF
TGTGCCAGCAGCTTAGCTCCTTTACTAGCGGGGAGCACAGATACGCAGTATTTT
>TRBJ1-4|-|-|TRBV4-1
CASSLLSLGAAGKLFF
TGCGCCAGCAGCCTTCTCAGCTTGGGGGCGGCTGGGAAACTGTTTTTT
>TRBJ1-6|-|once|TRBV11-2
CASSLTGANDWNSALHF
TGTGCCAGCAGCTTAACTGGGGCTAACGACTGGAATTCGGCCCTCCACTTT